The 7 T cell receptor beta chains presented below share a single source sample, sequenced in a study of Ad26.COV2.S vaccination and SARS-CoV-2 variants. Sequencing used immunoSEQ multiplex PCR; TCRdb keeps in-frame clones, though not all of them. The sample consists of some 290,000 clones, roughly 80% of them appearing once. Stated treatment: over 15 received Ad26.COV2.S at low or high dose, single or two shots; about 5 received placebo; per-sample allocation not given. Samples came from day 63 after the first vaccine or placebo injection. Source: peripheral blood, taken in a trial of Ad26.COV2.S vaccine versus placebo. The receptors were gathered from a person aged 18-65 years who received the Ad26.COV2.S COVID-19 vaccine or a placebo.

The chain links TRBV6-2 or TRBV6-3 to TRBJ1-1, with 8 positions matching TRBD1. Germline lookup yields CDR1 MNHEY and CDR2 SVGEGT. Germline trimming cut 2 bases from V and 5 bases from J; bases unmatched to any gene: 10. The CDR3 has 16 amino acids. The CDR3 DNA reads TGTGCCAGCAGTTACCCTTTCAGGGGGCTGGGGACTGAAGCTTTCTTT. This encodes CASSYPFRGLGTEAFF.

V usage is TRBV5-1 and J usage is TRBJ2-3, with TRBD2 matching 11 bases. Germline assignment: CDR1 SGHRS and CDR2 YFSETQ. The CDR3 loop spans 16 amino acids. The junction had 8 bases not matched to a gene; V was cut back by 4 bases and J by 4 bases. CDR3 loop: CASSTLSGGVADTQYF. CDR3 DNA sequence: TGCGCCAGCAGCACCCTTAGCGGGGGGGTCGCAGATACGCAGTATTTT.

V and J are TRBV12-2 and TRBJ2-1; the DNA was not used to check the table's D call, TRBD2. TRBV12-2 is flagged as a pseudogene. CDR3 length: 15 residues. CDR3 nucleotide sequence: TGTGCAAGTCTCGCGATCGGGAGATCCTACAATGAGCAGTTCTTC. Translation: CASLAIGRSYNEQFF.

V is TRBV3-1 (or the pseudogene TRBV3-2) and J is TRBJ2-7; TRBD2 aligns across 8 bases. Germline V gene sequence: CDR1 LGHDT, CDR2 YNNKEL (reference sequence). This CDR3 is 16 amino acids long. Losses at the gene ends were 4 bases for V and 4 bases for J; bases not matched to a gene: 12. The CDR3 bases are TGTGCCAGCAGCCCCGGACGGGCGGGGGGCCAGTACGAGCAGTACTTC. It yields the protein CASSPGRAGGQYEQYF.

V is TRBV7-9 and J is TRBJ2-7, with D unclear. Germline-derived CDR1 and CDR2 are SEHNR and FQNEAQ (reference sequence). This CDR3 is 12 amino acids long. Trimming took 3 bases from V and 0 from J, leaving 3 bases between them. CDR3 loop: CASSFSSYEQYF. CDR3 DNA: TGTGCCAGCAGCTTTAGCTCCTACGAGCAGTACTTC. The entire variable domain, with the rest obtained from reference TRBV7-9 and TRBJ2-7, is as follows: DTGVSQNPRHKITKRGQNVTFRCDPISEHNRLYWYRQTLGQGPEFLTYFQNEAQLEKSRLLSDRFSAERPKGSFSTLEIQRTEQGDSAMYLCASSFSSYEQYFGPGTRLTVT.

To note about this clone: Other DNA sequences of this sample code for an identical CDR3. The rearrangement joins TRBV18 to TRBJ1-1; D uncertain. Trimming shortened V by 0 bases and J by 1 base, and 3 bases separated the two germline ends. The CDR3 runs to 13 residues. CDR1 and CDR2 from the germline V gene are KGHSH and LQKENI. The CDR3 loop is CASSPPGNTEAFF. CDR3 DNA: TGTGCCAGCTCACCACCTGGGAACACTGAAGCTTTCTTT.

This clone was seen only once. CDR3 region: CASSLGQGQGNLNEQFF. The CDR3 DNA reads as TGCGCCAGCAGCTTGGGGCAAGGGCAGGGTAACCTCAATGAGCAGTTCTTC. The V gene is TRBV5-1, the J gene TRBJ2-1, with D possibly matching TRBD1 (5 bases). The germline V and J ends were trimmed by 0 bases and 6 bases, with 19 bases remaining between them. The germline CDR1 and CDR2 sequences are SGHRS and YFSETQ. This CDR3 spans 17 amino acids.